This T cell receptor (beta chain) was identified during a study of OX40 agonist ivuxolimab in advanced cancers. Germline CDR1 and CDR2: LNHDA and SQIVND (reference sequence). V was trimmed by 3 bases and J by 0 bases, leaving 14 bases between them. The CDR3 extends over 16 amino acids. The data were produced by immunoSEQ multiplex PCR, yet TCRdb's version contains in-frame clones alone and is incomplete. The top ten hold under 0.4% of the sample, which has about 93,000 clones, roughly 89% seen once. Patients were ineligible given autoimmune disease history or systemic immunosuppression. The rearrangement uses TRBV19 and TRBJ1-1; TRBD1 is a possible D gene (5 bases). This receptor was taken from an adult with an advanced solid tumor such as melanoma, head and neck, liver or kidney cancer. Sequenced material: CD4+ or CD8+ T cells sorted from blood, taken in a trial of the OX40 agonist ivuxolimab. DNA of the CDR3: TGTGCCAGTAGTATCCTGGGGGAGACAATGAACACTGAAGCTTTCTTT. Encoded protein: CASSILGETMNTEAFF. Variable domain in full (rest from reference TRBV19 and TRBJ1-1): DGGITQSPKYLFRKEGQNVTLSCEQNLNHDAMYWYRQDPGQGLRLIYYSQIVNDFQKGDIAEGYSVSREKKESFPLTVTSAQKNPTAFYLCASSILGETMNTEAFFGQGTRLTVV.